Listed below are T cell receptor beta chains from one sample, sequenced in a study of metastatic and nonmetastatic thyroid tumors. TCRdb reanalyzed the PCR reads with MiXCR. Of 7,000 or so clones listed, around 29% are singletons. Sequencing was carried out using adjacent normal tissue. The source is a male donor with papillary thyroid cancer or a benign thyroid nodule (not recorded which). Some clones in this sample may be carry-over from other donors' samples. The conserved cysteine and the conserved F or W are not part of the CDR3 here. Each record gives: J gene, V gene, CDR3 protein.

>TRBJ2-1|TRBV6-1
ASSHRTIGSNEQF
>TRBJ2-7|TRBV11-2
ASSPRPLPYGEQY
>TRBJ2-5|TRBV7-6
ASSPLRQETQY
>TRBJ2-5|TRBV5-1
ASSLVQDQETQY
>TRBJ2-7|TRBV20-1
SAGPVDSYEQY
>TRBJ2-2|TRBV27
ASRTSGSPGELF
>TRBJ1-2|TRBV6-1
ASTGGGGYT
>TRBJ1-4|TRBV20-1
SASGFHEKLF
>TRBJ2-5|TRBV5-1
ASAGLAGSGGETQY
>TRBJ2-3|TRBV10-2
AARGSTDTQY
>TRBJ1-6|TRBV5-1
ASSSPGQRNSPPH
>TRBJ2-3|TRBV2
ASNPTGEGDTQY
>TRBJ2-7|TRBV20-1
SARGFADEQY
>TRBJ2-1|TRBV6-1
ASSEAAGGGYNEQF
>TRBJ2-2|TRBV24-1
ATSDPPGGGETGELF
>-|TRBV6-2/TRBV6-3
ASSRRADCIQPQY
>TRBJ1-2|TRBV5-5
ASSLETHEWSYT
>TRBJ2-3|TRBV20-1
SARRASGEIDTQY
>TRBJ2-1|TRBV6-1
ASSEALRKGFGNEQF